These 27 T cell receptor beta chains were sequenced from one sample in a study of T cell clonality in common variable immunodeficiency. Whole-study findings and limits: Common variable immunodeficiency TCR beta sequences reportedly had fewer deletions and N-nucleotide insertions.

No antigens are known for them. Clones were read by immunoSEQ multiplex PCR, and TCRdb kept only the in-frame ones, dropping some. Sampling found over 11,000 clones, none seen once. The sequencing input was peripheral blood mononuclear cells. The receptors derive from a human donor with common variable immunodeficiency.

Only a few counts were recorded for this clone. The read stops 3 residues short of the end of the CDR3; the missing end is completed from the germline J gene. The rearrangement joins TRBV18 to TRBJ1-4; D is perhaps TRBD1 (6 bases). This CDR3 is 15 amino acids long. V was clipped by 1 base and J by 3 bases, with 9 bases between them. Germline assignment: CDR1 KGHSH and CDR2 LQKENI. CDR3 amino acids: CASSPQGVANEKLFF. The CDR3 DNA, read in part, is TGTGCCAGCTCACCACAGGGGGTAGCTAATGAAAAA.

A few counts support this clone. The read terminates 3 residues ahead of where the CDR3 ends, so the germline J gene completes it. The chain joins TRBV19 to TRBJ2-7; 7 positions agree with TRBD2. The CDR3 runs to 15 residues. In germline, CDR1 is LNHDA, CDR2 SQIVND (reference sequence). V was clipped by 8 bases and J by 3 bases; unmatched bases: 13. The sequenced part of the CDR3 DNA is TGTGCCAGTGGATCCAGGGAGGGCATTCACTACGAG. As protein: CASGSREGIHYE. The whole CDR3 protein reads CASGSREGIHYEQYF. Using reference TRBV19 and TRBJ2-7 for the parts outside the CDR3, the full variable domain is DGGITQSPKYLFRKEGQNVTLSCEQNLNHDAMYWYRQDPGQGLRLIYYSQIVNDFQKGDIAEGYSVSREKKESFPLTVTSAQKNPTAFYLCASGSREGIHYEQYFGPGTRLTVT.

The CDR3 loop is CASSVRDRAYEQYF. The CDR3 bases that were read are TGTGCCAGTAGTGTCCGGGACAGGGCCTACGAG. The chain carries TRBV19 and TRBJ2-7, with 9 bases fitting TRBD1. The read ends 3 residues before the CDR3 terminus; that terminus is restored from the germline J gene. Germline lookup yields CDR1 LNHDA and CDR2 SQIVND (reference sequence). CDR3 length: 14 residues. Trimming at V came to 5 bases and at J to 2 bases, leaving 4 bases not matched to a gene.

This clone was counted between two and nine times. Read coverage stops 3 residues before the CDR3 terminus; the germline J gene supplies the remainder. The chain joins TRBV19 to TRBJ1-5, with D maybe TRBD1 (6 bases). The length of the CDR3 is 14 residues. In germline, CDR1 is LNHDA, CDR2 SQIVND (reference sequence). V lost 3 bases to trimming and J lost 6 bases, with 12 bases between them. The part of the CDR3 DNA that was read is TGTGCCAGTAGTATCCGACAGGTGTCTCAGCCC. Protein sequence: CASSIRQVSQP. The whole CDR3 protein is CASSIRQVSQPQHF.

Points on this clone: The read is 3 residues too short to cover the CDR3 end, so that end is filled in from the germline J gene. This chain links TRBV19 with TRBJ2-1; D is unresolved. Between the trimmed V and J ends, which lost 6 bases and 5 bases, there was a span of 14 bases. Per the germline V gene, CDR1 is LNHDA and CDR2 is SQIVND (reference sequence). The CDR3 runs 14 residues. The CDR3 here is CASRTVWMNNEQFF. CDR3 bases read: TGTGCCAGTAGAACAGTTTGGATGAACAATGAG.

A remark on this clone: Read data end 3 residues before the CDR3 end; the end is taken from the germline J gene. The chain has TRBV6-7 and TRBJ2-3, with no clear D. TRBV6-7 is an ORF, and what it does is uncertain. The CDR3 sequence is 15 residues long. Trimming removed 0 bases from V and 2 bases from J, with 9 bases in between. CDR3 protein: CASSYSSRDTDTQYF. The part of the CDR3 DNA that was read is TGTGCCAGCAGTTACTCGAGTCGCGACACAGATACG.

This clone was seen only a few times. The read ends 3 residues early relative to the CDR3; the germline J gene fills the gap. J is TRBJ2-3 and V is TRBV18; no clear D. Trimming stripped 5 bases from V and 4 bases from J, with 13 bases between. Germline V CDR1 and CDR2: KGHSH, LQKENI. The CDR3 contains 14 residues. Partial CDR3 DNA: TGTGCCAGCTCATTCGCTGCCAGAGCAGATACG. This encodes CASSFAARADT. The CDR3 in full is CASSFAARADTQYF.

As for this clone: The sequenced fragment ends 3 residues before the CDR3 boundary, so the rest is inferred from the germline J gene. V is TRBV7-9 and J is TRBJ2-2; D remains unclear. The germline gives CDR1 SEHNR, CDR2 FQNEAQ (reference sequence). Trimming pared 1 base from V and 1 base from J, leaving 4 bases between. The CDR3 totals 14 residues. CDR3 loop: CASSLGLNTGELFF. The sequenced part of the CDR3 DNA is TGTGCCAGCAGCTTAGGACTGAACACCGGGGAG.

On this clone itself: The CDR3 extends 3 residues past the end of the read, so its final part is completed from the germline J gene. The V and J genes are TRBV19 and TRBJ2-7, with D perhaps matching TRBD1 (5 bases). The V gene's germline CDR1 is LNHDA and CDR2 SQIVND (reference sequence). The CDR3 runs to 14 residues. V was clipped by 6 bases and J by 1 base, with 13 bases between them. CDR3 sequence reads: CASSRQRTSYEQYF. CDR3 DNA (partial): TGTGCCAGTAGCAGACAGCGAACGTCCTACGAG.

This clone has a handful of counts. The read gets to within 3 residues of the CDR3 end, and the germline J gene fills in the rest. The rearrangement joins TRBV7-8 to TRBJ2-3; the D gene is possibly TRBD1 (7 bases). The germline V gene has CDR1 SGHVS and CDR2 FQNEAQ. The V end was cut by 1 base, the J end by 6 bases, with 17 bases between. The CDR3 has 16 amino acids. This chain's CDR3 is CASSLDSRGAYDTQYF. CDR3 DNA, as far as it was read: TGTGCCAGCAGCTTAGACAGCAGGGGGGCTTACGATACG.

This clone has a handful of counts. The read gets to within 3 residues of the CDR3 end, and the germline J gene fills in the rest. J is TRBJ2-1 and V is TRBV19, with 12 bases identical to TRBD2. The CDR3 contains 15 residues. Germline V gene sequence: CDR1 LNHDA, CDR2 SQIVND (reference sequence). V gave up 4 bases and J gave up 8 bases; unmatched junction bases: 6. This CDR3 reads CASSSLAGGLHEQFF. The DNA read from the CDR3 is TGTGCCAGTAGTAGCCTAGCGGGGGGGCTCCATGAG.

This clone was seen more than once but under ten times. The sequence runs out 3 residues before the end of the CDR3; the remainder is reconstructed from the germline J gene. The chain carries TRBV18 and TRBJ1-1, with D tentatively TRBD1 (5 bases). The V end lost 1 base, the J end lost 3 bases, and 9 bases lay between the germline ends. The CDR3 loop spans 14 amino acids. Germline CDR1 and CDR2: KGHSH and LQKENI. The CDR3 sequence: CASSPRGEYTEAFF. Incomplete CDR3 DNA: TGTGCCAGCTCACCACGGGGGGAGTACACTGAA.

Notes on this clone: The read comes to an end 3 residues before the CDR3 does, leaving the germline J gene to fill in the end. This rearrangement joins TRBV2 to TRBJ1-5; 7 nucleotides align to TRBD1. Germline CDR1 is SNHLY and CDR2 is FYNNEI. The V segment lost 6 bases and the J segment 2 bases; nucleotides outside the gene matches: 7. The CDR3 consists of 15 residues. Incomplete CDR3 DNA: TGTGCCAGCAGAGAACAGGGGTATGGCAATCAGCCC. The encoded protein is CASREQGYGNQP. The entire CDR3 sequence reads CASREQGYGNQPQHF.

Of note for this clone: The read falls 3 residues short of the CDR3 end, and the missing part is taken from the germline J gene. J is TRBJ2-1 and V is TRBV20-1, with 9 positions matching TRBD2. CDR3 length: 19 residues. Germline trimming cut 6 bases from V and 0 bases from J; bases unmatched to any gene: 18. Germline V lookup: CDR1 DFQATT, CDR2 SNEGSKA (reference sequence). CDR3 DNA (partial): TGCAGTGCCTATGGGAGGGCAGCGGGGGGCCTAACCTCCTACAATGAG. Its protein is CSAYGRAAGGLTSYNE. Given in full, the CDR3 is CSAYGRAAGGLTSYNEQFF.

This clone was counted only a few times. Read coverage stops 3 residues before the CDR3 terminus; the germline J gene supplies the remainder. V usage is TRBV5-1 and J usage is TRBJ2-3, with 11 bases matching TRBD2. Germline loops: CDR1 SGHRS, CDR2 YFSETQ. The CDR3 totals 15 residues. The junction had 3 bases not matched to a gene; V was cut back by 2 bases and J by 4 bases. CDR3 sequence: CASSFSGGASDTQYF. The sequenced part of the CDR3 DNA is TGCGCCAGCAGCTTTAGCGGGGGGGCCTCAGATACG.

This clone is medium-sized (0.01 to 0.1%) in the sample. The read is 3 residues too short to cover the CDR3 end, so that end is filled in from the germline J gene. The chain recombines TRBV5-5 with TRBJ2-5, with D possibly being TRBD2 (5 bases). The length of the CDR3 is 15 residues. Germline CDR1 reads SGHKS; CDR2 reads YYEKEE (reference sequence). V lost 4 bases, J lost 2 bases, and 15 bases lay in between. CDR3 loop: CASSGPPRGQETQYF. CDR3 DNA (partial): TGTGCCAGCAGCGGACCTCCCCGGGGTCAAGAGACC.

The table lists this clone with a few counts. CDR3 region: CASSESRNSNQPQHF. Partial CDR3 DNA: TGTGCCAGCAGTGAATCGCGGAATAGCAATCAGCCC. The gene calls are TRBV6-1 and TRBJ1-5, with D hard to call. The missing CDR3 end, 3 residues past where the read stops, is filled in from the germline J gene. Germline V lookup: CDR1 MNHNS, CDR2 SASEGT. Trimming shortened V by 2 bases and J by 0 bases, and 8 bases separated the two germline ends. This CDR3 region has 15 residues.

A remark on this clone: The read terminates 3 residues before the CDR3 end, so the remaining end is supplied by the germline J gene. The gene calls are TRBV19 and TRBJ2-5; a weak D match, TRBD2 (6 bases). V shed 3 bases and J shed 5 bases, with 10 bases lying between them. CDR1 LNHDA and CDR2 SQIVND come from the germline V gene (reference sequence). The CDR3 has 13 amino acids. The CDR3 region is CASSMGTWETQYF. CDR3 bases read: TGTGCCAGTAGTATGGGGACTTGGGAGACC.

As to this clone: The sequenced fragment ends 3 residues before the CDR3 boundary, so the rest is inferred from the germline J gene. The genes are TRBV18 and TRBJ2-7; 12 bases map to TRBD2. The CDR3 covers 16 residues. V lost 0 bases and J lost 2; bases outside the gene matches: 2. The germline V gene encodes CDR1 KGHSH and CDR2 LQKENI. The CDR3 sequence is CASSPPTSGGTYEQYF. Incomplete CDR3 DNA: TGTGCCAGCTCACCACCGACTAGCGGGGGCACCTACGAG.

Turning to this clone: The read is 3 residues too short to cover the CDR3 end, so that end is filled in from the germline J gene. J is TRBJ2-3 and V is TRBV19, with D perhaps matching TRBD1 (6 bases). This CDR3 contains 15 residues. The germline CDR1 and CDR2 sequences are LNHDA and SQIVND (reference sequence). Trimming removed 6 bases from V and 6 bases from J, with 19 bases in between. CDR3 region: CASSYRQGKSDTQYF. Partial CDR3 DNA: TGTGCCAGTAGCTATCGCCAGGGGAAATCGGATACG.

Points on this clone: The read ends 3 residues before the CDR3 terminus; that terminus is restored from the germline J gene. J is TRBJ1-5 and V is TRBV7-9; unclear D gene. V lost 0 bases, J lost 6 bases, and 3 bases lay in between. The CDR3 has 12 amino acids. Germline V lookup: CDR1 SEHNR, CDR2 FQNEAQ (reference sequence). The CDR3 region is CASSLAGQPQHF. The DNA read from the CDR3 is TGTGCCAGCAGCTTAGCAGGTCAGCCC.

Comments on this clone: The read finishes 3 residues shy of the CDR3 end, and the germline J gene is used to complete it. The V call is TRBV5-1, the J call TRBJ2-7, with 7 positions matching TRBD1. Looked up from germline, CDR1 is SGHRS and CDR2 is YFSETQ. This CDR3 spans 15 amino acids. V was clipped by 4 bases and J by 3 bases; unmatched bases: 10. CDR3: CASSATGTEGYEQYF. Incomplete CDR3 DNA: TGCGCCAGCAGCGCGACCGGGACAGAAGGCTACGAG. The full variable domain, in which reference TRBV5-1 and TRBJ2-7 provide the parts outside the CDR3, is KAGVTQTPRYLIKTRGQQVTLSCSPISGHRSVSWYQQTPGQGLQFLFEYFSETQRNKGNFPGRFSGRQFSNSRSEMNVSTLELGDSALYLCASSATGTEGYEQYFGPGTRLTVT.

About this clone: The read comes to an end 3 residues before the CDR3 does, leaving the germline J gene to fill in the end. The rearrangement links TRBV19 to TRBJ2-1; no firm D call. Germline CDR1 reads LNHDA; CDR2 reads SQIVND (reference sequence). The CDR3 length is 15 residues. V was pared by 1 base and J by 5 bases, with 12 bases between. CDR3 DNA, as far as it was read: TGTGCCAGTAGTATAGTTTCCGGGTTCGACAATGAG. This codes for CASSIVSGFDNE. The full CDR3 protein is CASSIVSGFDNEQFF.

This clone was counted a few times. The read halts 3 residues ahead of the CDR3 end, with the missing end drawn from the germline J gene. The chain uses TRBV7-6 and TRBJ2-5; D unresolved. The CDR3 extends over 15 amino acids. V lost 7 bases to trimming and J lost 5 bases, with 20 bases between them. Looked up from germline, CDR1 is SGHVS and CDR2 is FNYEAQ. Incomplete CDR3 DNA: TGTGCCAGCACCCGAAATGGTGTGGGCTCTGAGACC. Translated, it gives CASTRNGVGSET. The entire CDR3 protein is CASTRNGVGSETQYF.

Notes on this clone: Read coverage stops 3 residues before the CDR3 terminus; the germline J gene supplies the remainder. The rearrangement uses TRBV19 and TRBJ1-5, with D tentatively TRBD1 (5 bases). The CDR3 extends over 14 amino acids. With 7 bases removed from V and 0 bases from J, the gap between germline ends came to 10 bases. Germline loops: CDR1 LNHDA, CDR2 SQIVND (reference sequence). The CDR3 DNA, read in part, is TGTGCCAGTAACCAGGGTTATAGCAATCAGCCC. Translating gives CASNQGYSNQP. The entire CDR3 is CASNQGYSNQPQHF.

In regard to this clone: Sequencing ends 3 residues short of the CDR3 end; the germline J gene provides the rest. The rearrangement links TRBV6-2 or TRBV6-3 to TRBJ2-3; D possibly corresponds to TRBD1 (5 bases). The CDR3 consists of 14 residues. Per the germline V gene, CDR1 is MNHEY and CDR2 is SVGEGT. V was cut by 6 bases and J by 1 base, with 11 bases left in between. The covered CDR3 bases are TGTGCCAGCAGGATAGACAGAGGCACAGATACG. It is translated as CASRIDRGTDT. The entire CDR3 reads CASRIDRGTDTQYF.

The covered CDR3 bases are TGTGCCAGCATGGAGGACAGGGGGTTGATAGATAGCAATCAGCCC. Encoded protein: CASMEDRGLIDSNQP. The full-length CDR3 reads as CASMEDRGLIDSNQPQHF. The V call is TRBV2, the J call TRBJ1-5; 10 nucleotides line up with TRBD1. The missing CDR3 end, 3 residues past where the read stops, is filled in from the germline J gene. Germline CDR1 and CDR2: SNHLY and FYNNEI. The length of the CDR3 is 18 residues. V lost 7 bases and J lost 0; bases outside the gene matches: 12.